What follows are 12 T cell receptor beta chains derived from one specimen sequenced in a study of cytomegalovirus exposure and HLA in healthy donors. Amplification used 60 Vbeta primers and 13 Jbeta primers. The assay was immunoSEQ multiplex PCR, and TCRdb's table has in-frame clones only and misses some. The sample lists roughly 200,000 clones, 75% to 85% occurring once. Sequenced: PBMCs. The origin of the receptors is a woman aged 55 to 70 in good health and CMV-seropositive.

V and J are TRBV25-1 and TRBJ1-2; TRBD1 might be the D (5 bases). Trimming removed 4 bases from V and 6 bases from J, with 18 bases in between. The CDR3 length is 15 residues. The V gene's germline CDR1 is MGHDK and CDR2 SYGVNS. CDR3 nucleotide sequence: TGTGCCAGCAGTGGACCGAGGGGAGGTCCAGATGGCTACACCTTC. Its translation: CASSGPRGGPDGYTF.

This clone was counted between two and nine times. This rearrangement joins TRBV11-2 to TRBJ2-2; 9 bases line up with TRBD2. Looked up from germline, CDR1 is SGHAT and CDR2 is FQNNGV. This CDR3 region has 17 residues. V was pared by 0 bases and J by 3 bases, with 5 bases of the junction left unmatched. The CDR3 DNA reads as TGTGCCAGCAGCTTAGATATGGCGGGGGGGTACACCGGGGAGCTGTTTTTT. Amino acid sequence: CASSLDMAGGYTGELFF.

The V gene is TRBV7-9, the J gene TRBJ1-2, with 9 bases lining up with TRBD1. Trimming at V came to 1 base and at J to 3 bases, leaving 3 bases not matched to a gene. This CDR3 region has 15 residues. Per germline, CDR1 SEHNR and CDR2 FQNEAQ (reference sequence). CDR3 in DNA: TGTGCCAGCAGCTTAGGGACAGGGGTCGACTATGGCTACACCTTC. Translating gives CASSLGTGVDYGYTF.

V is TRBV4-1 and J is TRBJ2-3, with 14 bases aligning to TRBD2. V gave up 0 bases and J gave up 7 bases; unmatched junction bases: 9. Looked up from germline, CDR1 is MGHRA and CDR2 is YSYEKL. This CDR3 has 18 residues. The chain's CDR3 is CASSQEQGTSGGSYTQYF. The CDR3, as DNA: TGCGCCAGCAGCCAAGAACAGGGGACTAGCGGGGGATCGTATACGCAGTATTTT.

This clone turned up a few times. The V gene is TRBV7-3, the J gene TRBJ2-7, with 8 bases fitting TRBD2. The CDR3 is 15 amino acids. Germline values: CDR1 SGHTA, CDR2 FQGTGA. V lost 4 bases, J lost 4 bases, and 9 bases stayed unmatched. The CDR3, as DNA: TGTGCCAGCAGCTCAGCAGCGGGGGCCTTGTACGAGCAGTACTTC. It translates to CASSSAAGALYEQYF.

This sequence joins TRBV19 and TRBJ1-5, with 7 bases matching TRBD1. CDR1 and CDR2 from the germline V gene are LNHDA and SQIVND (reference sequence). Germline trimming cut 6 bases from V and 3 bases from J; bases unmatched to any gene: 5. This CDR3 is built from 14 residues. CDR3 sequence reads: CASRGQLINQPQHF. CDR3 coding DNA: TGTGCCAGTAGGGGACAGTTGATCAATCAGCCCCAGCATTTT.

About this clone: An end of the junction does not agree with germline; a read error may underlie this. The CDR3 nucleotides are TGCAGCGTCAGAGAAGACAGAAGCCTCTTC. It encodes CSVREDRSLF. This sequence joins TRBV29-1 and TRBJ2-1; a weak D match, TRBD1 (5 bases). Germline V gene data show CDR1 as SQVTM and CDR2 as ANQGSEA. CDR3 length: 10 amino acids.

This clone was seen only a few times. The chain uses TRBV15 and TRBJ2-7; a weak D match, TRBD1 (6 bases). Trimming cost V 4 bases and J 7 bases, with 11 bases left between them. Germline-derived CDR1 and CDR2 are LNHNV and YYDKDF (reference sequence). This CDR3 is 12 amino acids long. The CDR3 DNA reads TGTGCCACCAGCATGCAGGGGTGGGAGCAGTACTTC. Translating gives CATSMQGWEQYF.

The chain is built from TRBV6-6 and TRBJ2-7; D is unresolved. The CDR3 sequence is 13 residues long. V was trimmed by 5 bases and J by 2 bases, leaving 10 bases between them. Germline loops: CDR1 MNHNY, CDR2 SVGAGI (reference sequence). The CDR3 DNA reads TGTGCCAGCAGTCATGCCACTACCTACGAGCAGTACTTC. It is translated as CASSHATTYEQYF.

This clone was seen more than once but under ten times. This chain connects TRBV6-5 to TRBJ2-7, with D perhaps matching TRBD1 (6 bases). V gave up 4 bases and J gave up 2 bases, with 9 bases separating them. The CDR3 covers 13 residues. Germline assignment: CDR1 MNHEY and CDR2 SVGAGI. CDR3 nucleotides: TGTGCCAGCAGTTGGACAGACACCTACGAGCAGTACTTC. Its protein is CASSWTDTYEQYF.

To note about this clone: In the same sample, other DNA sequences code for this CDR3. The V gene is TRBV30, the J gene TRBJ2-7; D ambiguous. Trimming stripped 1 base from V and 4 bases from J, with 5 bases between. The CDR3 contains 11 residues. Germline CDR1 reads GTSNPN; CDR2 reads SVGIG (reference sequence). The CDR3 spells CAWSAFYEQYF. For the CDR3, the DNA is TGTGCCTGGAGTGCATTTTACGAGCAGTACTTC.

The chain combines TRBV11-2 with TRBJ1-5; 7 positions match TRBD1. Trimming removed 2 bases from V and 7 bases from J; junction bases left unmatched: 5. This CDR3 is built from 14 residues. CDR1 is SGHAT, CDR2 FQNNGV, per germline. CDR3 coding DNA: TGTGCCAGCAGCTTATCACTGGGACAGCAGCCCCAGCATTTT. Protein sequence: CASSLSLGQQPQHF.